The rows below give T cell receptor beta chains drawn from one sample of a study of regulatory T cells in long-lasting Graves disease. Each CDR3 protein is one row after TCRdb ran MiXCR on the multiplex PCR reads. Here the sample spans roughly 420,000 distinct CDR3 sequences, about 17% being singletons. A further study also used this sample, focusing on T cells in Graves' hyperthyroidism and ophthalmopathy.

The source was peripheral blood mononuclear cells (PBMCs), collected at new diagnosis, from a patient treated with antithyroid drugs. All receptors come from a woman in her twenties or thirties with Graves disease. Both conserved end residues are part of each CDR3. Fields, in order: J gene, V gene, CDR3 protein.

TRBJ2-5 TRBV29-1 CSAGTRGGETQYF
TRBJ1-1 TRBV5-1 CASSLALRGQWERNTEAFF
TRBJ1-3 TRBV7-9 CASRLEGAGNTIYF
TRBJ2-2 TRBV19 CASRGTGVAGELFF
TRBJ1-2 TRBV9 CASSVRGDGAFYGYTF
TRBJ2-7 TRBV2 CASTAESEQYF
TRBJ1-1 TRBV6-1 CASNPSAATEAFF
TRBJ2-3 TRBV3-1 CASTGTGDTQYF
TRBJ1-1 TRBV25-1 CASSEYFNTEAFF
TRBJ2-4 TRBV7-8 CASSRDRMGIQYF
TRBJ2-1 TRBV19 CASSGAGGPHNEQFF
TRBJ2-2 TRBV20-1 CSARAGAGELFF
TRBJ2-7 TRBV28 CASTTAHWPYEQYF
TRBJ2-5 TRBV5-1 CASSWDHQAWETQYF
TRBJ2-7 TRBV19 CASSMTLRTDPYEQYF
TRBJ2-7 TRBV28 CASRGGEDEQYF
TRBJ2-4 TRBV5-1 CASSTTSTNNIQYF
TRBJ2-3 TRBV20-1 CSARVPQGRETRSTDTQYF
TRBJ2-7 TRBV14 CASSHFDSQYF
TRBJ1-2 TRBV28 CASSWGQGSGGYTF
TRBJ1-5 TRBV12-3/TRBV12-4 CASSYSVNQPQHF
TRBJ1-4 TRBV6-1 CASGGTGQEKLFF
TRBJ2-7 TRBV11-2 CASSLGVTYEQYF
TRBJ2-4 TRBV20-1 CSARDSGTGFGTQYF
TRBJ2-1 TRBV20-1 CSARDREAGIYNEQFF
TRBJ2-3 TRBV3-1 CASSQSESQYF
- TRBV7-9 CASSYAGTSGRISETQYF
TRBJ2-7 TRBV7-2 CASSLGTSSYEQYF
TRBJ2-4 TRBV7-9 CASSLTGLLTKNIQYF
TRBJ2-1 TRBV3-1 CASSQGQRGQFF
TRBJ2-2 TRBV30 CAWGGDTGELFF
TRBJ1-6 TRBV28 CASNKDRANSPLHF
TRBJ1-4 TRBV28 CTSRLRTGAPATNEKLFF
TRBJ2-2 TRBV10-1 CASMEPNTGELFF
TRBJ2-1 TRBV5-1 CASSLVTGTITYNEQFF
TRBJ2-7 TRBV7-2 CASSLGTGKSYEQYF
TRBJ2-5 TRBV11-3 CASSHTPGSGQETQYF
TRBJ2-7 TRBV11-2 CASSLLPGIPYEQYF
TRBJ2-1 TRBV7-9 CASILAGGRYNEQFF
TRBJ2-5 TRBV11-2 CASSLSVEERETQYF
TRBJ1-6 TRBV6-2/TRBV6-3 CASSYLAPTGGPLNSPLHF
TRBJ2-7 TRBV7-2 CASGGRAYEQYF
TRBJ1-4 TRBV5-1 CASSLRGGVEKLFF
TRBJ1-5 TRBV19 CASGMPQGARGQPQHF
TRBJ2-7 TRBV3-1 CASSQVPGSGVYEQYF
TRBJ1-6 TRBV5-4 CASSLETANSPLHF
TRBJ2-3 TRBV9 CASSTGLVTSTDTQYF
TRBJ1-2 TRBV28 CASSTGIYGYTF
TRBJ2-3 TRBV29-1 CSVEGGDGADTQYF
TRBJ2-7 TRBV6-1 CASGDEGGEQYF
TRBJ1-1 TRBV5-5 CASGLGPTENTEAFF
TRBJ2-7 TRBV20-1 CSARSGRSSYEQYF
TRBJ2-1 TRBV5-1 CASGLGYNEQFF